These 27 T cell receptor beta chains were sequenced from one sample in a study of shared clonotypes between healthy human individuals. The table came from immunoSEQ multiplex PCR; TCRdb's copy has only in-frame clones and leaves some out. This table has over a million clones, around 82% appearing once. The specimen sequenced was memory CD4+ T cells from PBMCs. Stated subset: CD45RA-negative fraction. These receptors were taken from a man in his late teens or twenties in good health. Some clones in this sample may be carry-over from other donors' samples.

This clone showed up many times. This chain's CDR3 is CASRPEAGQRETQYF. CDR3 coding DNA: TGTGCCAGCCGTCCCGAGGCGGGACAGCGAGAGACCCAGTACTTC. The chain is built from TRBV28 and TRBJ2-5, with a tentative D call TRBD1 (7 bases). The CDR3 is made up of 15 amino acids. The V end lost 8 bases, the J end lost 4 bases, and 20 bases lay between the germline ends. The germline gives CDR1 MDHEN, CDR2 SYDVKM.

The chain combines TRBV4-1 with TRBJ2-1; D unclear. The V end lost 1 base, the J end lost 3 bases, and 13 bases lay between the germline ends. The CDR3 is 16 amino acids. CDR1 and CDR2 (germline): MGHRA, YSYEKL. CDR3 protein: CASSQAGLGNYNEQFF. The DNA of the CDR3 is TGCGCCAGCAGCCAAGCTGGGCTAGGGAACTACAATGAGCAGTTCTTC.

The chain is built from TRBV7-8 and TRBJ2-6; 7 bases fit TRBD1. Germline values: CDR1 SGHVS, CDR2 FQNEAQ. J gave up 1 base and V 2 bases, and 2 bases lay outside the gene matches. This CDR3 contains 16 residues. The chain's CDR3 is CASSLLTGSGANVLTF. In nucleotides, the CDR3 is TGTGCCAGCAGCTTATTGACAGGGTCTGGGGCCAACGTCCTGACTTTC.

The V call is TRBV5-1, the J call TRBJ1-2, with TRBD1 matching 9 bases. With 0 bases clipped from V and 4 bases from J, the junction kept 4 bases outside the gene matches. This CDR3 contains 15 residues. Per germline, CDR1 SGHRS and CDR2 YFSETQ. CDR3 in amino acids: CASSLGQGVSYGYTF. The CDR3 DNA is TGCGCCAGCAGCTTGGGACAGGGGGTTTCCTATGGCTACACCTTC.

This sequence joins TRBV7-2 and TRBJ2-6; 9 bases fit TRBD1. The CDR3 is 17 residues long. Germline V gene data show CDR1 as SGHTA and CDR2 as FQGNSA. V shed 7 bases and J 3 bases; nucleotides not matched to a gene: 10. In nucleotides, the CDR3 is TGTGCCAGCAACCGGGACAGGGTGAACTTTGGGGCCAACGTCCTGACTTTC. Encoded protein: CASNRDRVNFGANVLTF.

The chain is built from TRBV2 and TRBJ1-1; no firm D call. Per germline, CDR1 SNHLY and CDR2 FYNNEI. Trimming took off 6 bases at V and 1 base at J, with 12 bases between the two ends. The CDR3 length is 14 residues. The CDR3, as DNA: TGTGCCAGCAGCCTACAGATTCCGAACACTGAAGCTTTCTTT. Translating it yields CASSLQIPNTEAFF.

The chain uses TRBV5-4 and TRBJ2-5, with D perhaps matching TRBD1 (7 bases). V lost 4 bases and J 0 bases, leaving 13 bases between the germline ends. This CDR3 is 15 amino acids long. Per the germline V gene, CDR1 is SGHNT and CDR2 is YYREEE (reference sequence). The chain's CDR3 is CASSGPRGDQETQYF. The DNA of the CDR3 is TGTGCCAGCAGCGGTCCCAGGGGGGACCAAGAGACCCAGTACTTC.

V gene TRBV27 combines with J gene TRBJ1-3; D is perhaps TRBD1 (5 bases). The germline V gene has CDR1 MNHEY and CDR2 SMNVEV (reference sequence). The CDR3 sequence is 15 residues long. V lost 5 bases to trimming and J lost 1 base, with 12 bases between them. CDR3 DNA sequence: TGTGCCAGCAGTGCCGGGGGGATTTCTGGAAACACCATATATTTT. This codes for CASSAGGISGNTIYF.

The chain recombines TRBV23-1 with TRBJ1-1; D perhaps matches TRBD1 (6 bases). TRBV23-1 is identified as an open reading frame with a role that is uncertain. The ends were cut back, 11 bases at V and 1 base at J, with 17 bases in the middle. The CDR3 has 14 amino acids. CDR3: CALRGWNPNTEAFF. CDR3 bases: TGCGCCCTAAGGGGGTGGAACCCGAACACTGAAGCTTTCTTT.

This chain uses TRBV2 with TRBJ2-2; 9 nucleotides match TRBD1. The trim removed 2 bases at V and 6 bases at J, leaving 1 base unmatched. Germline-derived CDR1 and CDR2 are SNHLY and FYNNEI. CDR3 size: 14 residues. CDR3 in amino acids: CASSERTGAGELFF. CDR3 DNA: TGTGCCAGCAGTGAAAGGACAGGGGCCGGGGAGCTGTTTTTT.

This sequence joins TRBV5-1 and TRBJ2-7; D gene ambiguous. Germline CDR1 SGHRS, CDR2 YFSETQ. The CDR3 is 12 residues long. The V gene lost 1 base and the J gene lost 6 bases, with 8 bases spanning the gap. This CDR3 reads CASSLSASEQYF. DNA for the CDR3: TGCGCCAGCAGCTTGAGTGCGTCCGAGCAGTACTTC.

The chain has TRBV10-3 and TRBJ1-5; no firm D call. Looked up from germline, CDR1 is ENHRY and CDR2 is SYGVKD. The V end was cut by 0 bases, the J end by 1 base, with 10 bases between. CDR3 size: 16 residues. The CDR3 protein is CAISESETGSNQPQHF. CDR3 sequence (DNA): TGTGCCATCAGTGAGTCAGAAACTGGAAGCAATCAGCCCCAGCATTTT.

V is TRBV28 and J is TRBJ2-7; D is possibly TRBD1 (5 bases). Germline CDR1 is MDHEN and CDR2 is SYDVKM. V was pared by 3 bases and J by 4 bases, with 13 bases between. The CDR3 spans 14 residues. CDR3: CASSFPYAGYEQYF. CDR3 sequence (DNA): TGTGCCAGCAGTTTCCCCTATGCAGGGTACGAGCAGTACTTC.

This chain links TRBV30 with TRBJ2-3; 11 bases match TRBD2. After removal of 2 bases from V and 3 bases from J, the junction contained 7 bases not matched to a gene. This CDR3 region has 16 residues. The germline gives CDR1 GTSNPN, CDR2 SVGIG (reference sequence). The CDR3 DNA is TGTGCCTGGAGTAGCGAGGCTAGCGGGAGGACAGATACGCAGTATTTT. Its protein is CAWSSEASGRTDTQYF.

The V call is TRBV15, the J call TRBJ1-3; no reliable D call. The CDR3 has 15 amino acids. Trimming pared 0 bases from V and 3 bases from J, leaving 9 bases between. Germline V gene data show CDR1 as LNHNV and CDR2 as YYDKDF (reference sequence). The CDR3 sequence: CATSRDPASGNTIYF. CDR3 coding DNA: TGTGCCACCAGCAGAGATCCGGCCAGTGGAAACACCATATATTTT.

The V gene is TRBV19, the J gene TRBJ2-3; D call uncertain. Germline V lookup: CDR1 LNHDA, CDR2 SQIVND (reference sequence). The germline V and J ends were trimmed by 1 base and 6 bases, with 5 bases remaining between them. The CDR3 consists of 12 residues. CDR3 sequence (DNA): TGTGCCAGTAGTATAGCGAGGGATACGCAGTATTTT. Its protein is CASSIARDTQYF.

This chain's CDR3 is CASCGRDRVTGELFF. The CDR3, as DNA: TGTGCCAGCTGTGGGCGGGACAGGGTGACCGGGGAGCTGTTTTTT. This chain links TRBV6-1 with TRBJ2-2, with TRBD1 matching 9 bases. After removal of 8 bases from V and 5 bases from J, the junction contained 9 bases not matched to a gene. The CDR3 spans 15 residues. Germline V gives CDR1 MNHNS, CDR2 SASEGT.

The CDR3 nucleotides are TGTGCCAGCAGCCTTGTGACAGGGGACACTGAAGCTTTCTTT. Protein sequence: CASSLVTGDTEAFF. The chain carries TRBV7-6 and TRBJ1-1; 8 nucleotides line up with TRBD1. Germline-derived CDR1 and CDR2 are SGHVS and FNYEAQ. CDR3 length equals 14 residues. The trim removed 5 bases at V and 3 bases at J, leaving 5 bases unmatched.

The chain has TRBV5-1 and TRBJ1-4; 7 positions agree with TRBD1. CDR3 length equals 17 residues. The germline gives CDR1 SGHRS, CDR2 YFSETQ. J lost 7 bases, V lost 0 bases, and 12 bases had no gene match. CDR3 nucleotides: TGCGCCAGCAGCTTGGAGGCAGAAACAGGGGTTTTTGAAAAACTGTTTTTT. It encodes CASSLEAETGVFEKLFF.

In this sample, this clone turned up a few times. The V and J genes are TRBV11-2 and TRBJ2-7; D is possibly TRBD2 (5 bases). Germline V gene sequence: CDR1 SGHAT, CDR2 FQNNGV. The CDR3 totals 16 residues. V was clipped by 5 bases and J by 3 bases, with 20 bases between them. The CDR3 nucleotides read TGTGCCAGCAGCCCCCTGCGAGGGCCCACCTTCTACGAGCAGTACTTC. Residues: CASSPLRGPTFYEQYF.

The chain joins TRBV7-8 to TRBJ2-1, with 13 bases matching TRBD2. The CDR3 runs to 15 residues. CDR1 is SGHVS, CDR2 FQNEAQ, per germline. V was clipped by 6 bases and J by 8 bases; unmatched bases: 7. CDR3 loop: CASRRTSGRGDEQFF. The CDR3, as DNA: TGTGCCAGCAGGCGGACTAGCGGGAGAGGCGATGAGCAGTTCTTC. Full variable domain (rest looked up from reference TRBV7-8 and TRBJ2-1): GAGVSQSPRYKVAKRGQDVALRCDPISGHVSLFWYQQALGQGPEFLTYFQNEAQLDKSGLPSDRFFAERPEGSVSTLKIQRTQQEDSAVYLCASRRTSGRGDEQFFGPGTRLTVL.

The CDR3 loop reads CASTPKWGNEGYTF. As DNA, the CDR3 is TGTGCCAGCACCCCTAAGTGGGGGAACGAGGGCTACACCTTC. The chain links TRBV7-3 to TRBJ1-2; possibly TRBD1 for D (5 bases). This CDR3 contains 14 residues. Trimming stripped 7 bases from V and 8 bases from J, with 20 bases between. The germline V gene encodes CDR1 SGHTA and CDR2 FQGTGA.

This clone came up once. The chain uses TRBV21-1 and TRBJ2-1; the table names TRBD2, a call not compared with the DNA. TRBV21-1 is termed a pseudogene. CDR3 length: 17 residues. The CDR3 loop is CASSKAPGGSSYNEQFF. The CDR3 DNA reads as TGTGCCAGCAGCAAAGCACCCGGGGGGAGCTCCTACAATGAGCAGTTCTTC.

CDR3 DNA sequence: TGTGCCAGCAGCTTATTAGGGACTGGAAACACCATATATTTT. Encoded protein: CASSLLGTGNTIYF. The genes are TRBV7-2 and TRBJ1-3; no clear D. V was cut by 2 bases and J by 2 bases, with 7 bases left in between. This CDR3 is 14 amino acids long. From germline, CDR1 is SGHTA and CDR2 FQGNSA.

The chain is built from TRBV7-3 and TRBJ2-3; D possibly corresponds to TRBD2 (5 bases). This CDR3 contains 14 residues. Between the trimmed V and J ends, which lost 5 bases and 5 bases, there was a span of 14 bases. The germline CDR1 and CDR2 sequences are SGHTA and FQGTGA. The CDR3 region has the DNA TGTGCCAGCAGCCCCTCTCGAGGGAAAGATACGCAGTATTTT. Translated: CASSPSRGKDTQYF.

In the case of this clone: The same CDR3 can be traced to other DNA sequences in this sample. The chain joins TRBV5-1 to TRBJ2-2; TRBD2 agrees at 7 bases. The CDR3 totals 15 residues. The germline V gene encodes CDR1 SGHRS and CDR2 YFSETQ. The junction had 2 bases not matched to a gene; V was cut back by 2 bases and J by 1 base. CDR3 bases: TGCGCCAGCAGCTTAGCGGGACTGAACACCGGGGAGCTGTTTTTT. It translates to CASSLAGLNTGELFF.

The chain uses TRBV10-2 and TRBJ2-7; 9 positions match TRBD1. J lost 9 bases, V lost 6 bases, and 18 bases had no gene match. This CDR3 is 16 amino acids long. The germline CDR1 and CDR2 sequences are WSHSY and SAAADI. In nucleotides, the CDR3 is TGCGCCAGCAGCTTCCCTTTGACAGGGGGACAAGACGGGCAGTACTTC. It yields the protein CASSFPLTGGQDGQYF.